A selection of T cell receptor beta chains follows, all from one sample in a study of T cell responses to AZD1222 COVID-19 vaccine. The method was immunoSEQ multiplex PCR; TCRdb's version includes in-frame clones alone and lacks a portion of them. The sample records about 40,000 clones, roughly 85% being singletons. Sequencing used peripheral blood, obtained 28 days after the second dose of the MenACWY control vaccine. Receptors originate from an adult who received the MenACWY meningococcal vaccine as a control. CDR3s include the opening cysteine and the closing phenylalanine or tryptophan. The order of the fields is J gene, CDR3 length, V gene, CDR3 protein.

j_call: TRBJ2-1; cdr3_length: 15; v_call: TRBV5-1; cdr3_aa: CASSDDGALHDEQFF
j_call: TRBJ1-4; cdr3_length: 11; v_call: TRBV28; cdr3_aa: CASSTRGQGFF
j_call: TRBJ1-2; cdr3_length: 15; v_call: TRBV5-1; cdr3_aa: CASSPGDRGPEGYTF
j_call: TRBJ1-2; cdr3_length: 16; v_call: TRBV15; cdr3_aa: CATSRALRTSNYGYTF
j_call: TRBJ1-2; cdr3_length: 13; v_call: TRBV11-2; cdr3_aa: CASSLQGAPRLAF
j_call: TRBJ2-5; cdr3_length: 13; v_call: TRBV30; cdr3_aa: CAWSGPARETQYF
j_call: TRBJ1-4; cdr3_length: 15; v_call: TRBV4-2; cdr3_aa: CASSKTGGREEKLFF
j_call: TRBJ2-7; cdr3_length: 12; v_call: TRBV9; cdr3_aa: CASSATGYEQYF
j_call: TRBJ2-5; cdr3_length: 14; v_call: TRBV5-6; cdr3_aa: CASSLALEEETQYF
j_call: TRBJ2-5; cdr3_length: 14; v_call: TRBV27; cdr3_aa: CASSLGALQETQYF
j_call: TRBJ1-2; cdr3_length: 15; v_call: TRBV27; cdr3_aa: CASSPSGRGTSGYTF
j_call: TRBJ2-1; cdr3_length: 13; v_call: TRBV7-9; cdr3_aa: CASSLVSHNEQFF
j_call: TRBJ1-5; cdr3_length: 15; v_call: TRBV2; cdr3_aa: CASSPRVVGNQPQHF
j_call: TRBJ1-2; cdr3_length: 13; v_call: TRBV6-5; cdr3_aa: CASSRSERYGYTF
j_call: TRBJ2-7; cdr3_length: 15; v_call: TRBV28; cdr3_aa: CASSTLRAGSYEQYF
j_call: TRBJ2-1; cdr3_length: 15; v_call: TRBV11-2; cdr3_aa: CASSLGLVRYNEQFF
j_call: TRBJ2-3; cdr3_length: 19; v_call: TRBV29-1; cdr3_aa: CSVNPHSVGEGLIADTQYF
j_call: TRBJ2-1; cdr3_length: 15; v_call: TRBV14; cdr3_aa: CASSLFGTWYNEQFF
j_call: TRBJ1-1; cdr3_length: 16; v_call: TRBV18; cdr3_aa: CASSPSSTGVGTEAFF
j_call: TRBJ1-1; cdr3_length: 17; v_call: TRBV27; cdr3_aa: CASSLLEDRGAGLGAFF
j_call: TRBJ1-2; cdr3_length: 16; v_call: TRBV18; cdr3_aa: CASSPGEQGFPHGYTF
j_call: TRBJ1-1; cdr3_length: 15; v_call: TRBV5-4; cdr3_aa: CASSWEKGIDTEAFF
j_call: TRBJ2-5; cdr3_length: 15; v_call: TRBV7-2; cdr3_aa: CASSPAGVRGSTQYF
j_call: TRBJ1-6; cdr3_length: 16; v_call: TRBV5-6; cdr3_aa: CASSLFAENIPRALHF
j_call: TRBJ2-7; cdr3_length: 16; v_call: TRBV7-6; cdr3_aa: CASSLDPGTSGYEQYF
j_call: TRBJ1-2; cdr3_length: 12; v_call: TRBV28; cdr3_aa: CASGRDRYGYTF
j_call: TRBJ2-6; cdr3_length: 16; v_call: TRBV19; cdr3_aa: CASSIPGSSGANVLTF
j_call: TRBJ2-7; cdr3_length: 15; v_call: TRBV27; cdr3_aa: CASSLGGTGDYEQYF
j_call: TRBJ2-3; cdr3_length: 10; v_call: TRBV7-9; cdr3_aa: CASSSVTQYF
j_call: TRBJ1-2; cdr3_length: 15; v_call: TRBV9; cdr3_aa: CASSARQGVNYGYTF
j_call: TRBJ1-1; cdr3_length: 14; v_call: TRBV7-3; cdr3_aa: CASSLPDMNTEAFF
j_call: TRBJ2-7; cdr3_length: 11; v_call: TRBV6-5; cdr3_aa: CASSYRYEQYF
j_call: TRBJ2-7; cdr3_length: 15; v_call: TRBV2; cdr3_aa: CASSELLFSSYEQYF
j_call: TRBJ2-7; cdr3_length: 11; v_call: TRBV10-3; cdr3_aa: CAISFNDEQYF
j_call: TRBJ1-3; cdr3_length: 11; v_call: TRBV6-6; cdr3_aa: CASARTGAIYF
j_call: TRBJ2-3; cdr3_length: 17; v_call: TRBV3-1/TRBV3-2; cdr3_aa: CASSQEELAGDRHTQYF
j_call: TRBJ2-1; cdr3_length: 17; v_call: TRBV20-1; cdr3_aa: CSASFGTSGSSYNEQFF
j_call: TRBJ1-5; cdr3_length: 15; v_call: TRBV30; cdr3_aa: CAWSVQGGGDQPQHF
j_call: TRBJ1-2; cdr3_length: 18; v_call: TRBV4-1; cdr3_aa: CASSQDPGQGAPNYGYTF
j_call: TRBJ2-7; cdr3_length: 14; v_call: TRBV5-1; cdr3_aa: CASSLAESSYEQYF
j_call: TRBJ1-6; cdr3_length: 13; v_call: TRBV12-3/TRBV12-4; cdr3_aa: CASTSGGVSPLHF
j_call: TRBJ2-7; cdr3_length: 15; v_call: TRBV4-1; cdr3_aa: CASSPMRKGGDEQYF
j_call: TRBJ2-4; cdr3_length: 16; v_call: TRBV27; cdr3_aa: CASSERQGGIGNIQYF
j_call: TRBJ2-1; cdr3_length: 18; v_call: TRBV27; cdr3_aa: CASSWALAGVGGYNEQFF
j_call: TRBJ2-3; cdr3_length: 12; v_call: TRBV27; cdr3_aa: CASSPSGDTQYF
j_call: TRBJ2-7; cdr3_length: 12; v_call: TRBV27; cdr3_aa: CASSFSGVEQYF